A single sample gave rise to the 12 T cell receptor beta chains below, sequenced in a study of blood T cell repertoires in COVID-19. Clones were sequenced by immunoSEQ multiplex PCR, and TCRdb holds only the in-frame ones, with some missing. The repertoire holds some 150,000 clones, with 80% to 90% as singletons. The specimen was peripheral blood. Source of these receptors: a human donor with acute or convalescent COVID-19. The donor label of this sample is uncertain.

The chain recombines TRBV6-5 with TRBJ1-2; D not certain. V was pared by 6 bases and J by 3 bases, with 11 bases between. CDR1 is MNHEY and CDR2 is SVGAGI in the germline V gene. The CDR3 sequence is 13 residues long. The CDR3 DNA is TGTGCCAGCAGGGTCGGGGAGGACTATGGCTACACCTTC. It encodes CASRVGEDYGYTF.

The V gene is TRBV27, the J gene TRBJ2-1; D is unclear. The V end was cut by 5 bases, the J end by 5 bases, with 10 bases between. Germline lookup yields CDR1 MNHEY and CDR2 SMNVEV (reference sequence). CDR3 size: 13 residues. CDR3 DNA: TGTGCCAGCAGTCCCGAAGAGAACAATGAGCAGTTCTTC. It encodes CASSPEENNEQFF.

This chain links TRBV5-6 with TRBJ1-5; TRBD1 matches 9 bases. From germline, CDR1 is SGHDT and CDR2 YYEEEE. The junction had 4 bases not matched to a gene; V was cut back by 3 bases and J by 6 bases. This CDR3 comprises 14 residues. The CDR3 DNA reads TGTGCCAGCAGCTACTGGACAGGGGCTCAGCCCCAGCATTTT. This translates into CASSYWTGAQPQHF. The full variable domain, with the rest looked up from reference TRBV5-6 and TRBJ1-5, is DAGVTQSPTHLIKTRGQQVTLRCSPKSGHDTVSWYQQALGQGPQFIFQYYEEEERQRGNFPDRFSGHQFPNYSSELNVNALLLGDSALYLCASSYWTGAQPQHFGDGTRLSIL.

The J gene is TRBJ2-7, the V gene TRBV2; maybe TRBD1 (6 bases). V lost 4 bases, J lost 1 base, and 14 bases lay in between. From germline, CDR1 is SNHLY and CDR2 FYNNEI. There are 15 residues in the CDR3. CDR3 residues: CASSVGGSRSYEQYV. CDR3 DNA: TGTGCCAGCAGTGTAGGGGGTTCCCGGTCCTACGAGCAGTACGTC.

This chain links TRBV7-2 with TRBJ2-2, with 9 positions matching TRBD2. CDR3 size: 14 residues. Germline trimming cut 3 bases from V and 8 bases from J; bases unmatched to any gene: 4. CDR1 is SGHTA, CDR2 FQGNSA, per germline. The CDR3 DNA reads as TGTGCCAGCAGCTTCTTAGCGGGAGAAGGGGAGCTGTTTTTT. Its translation: CASSFLAGEGELFF.

The J gene is TRBJ2-1, the V gene TRBV19, with 8 bases lining up with TRBD1. Trimming at V came to 5 bases and at J to 2 bases, leaving 5 bases not matched to a gene. CDR1 is LNHDA and CDR2 is SQIVND in the germline V gene (reference sequence). CDR3 length: 15 amino acids. The CDR3 DNA reads as TGTGCCAGTAGTCCCGCAGGGGGCCCCTACAATGAGCAGTTCTTC. Protein: CASSPAGGPYNEQFF. Drawing the rest from reference TRBV19 and TRBJ2-1, the complete variable domain is DGGITQSPKYLFRKEGQNVTLSCEQNLNHDAMYWYRQDPGQGLRLIYYSQIVNDFQKGDIAEGYSVSREKKESFPLTVTSAQKNPTAFYLCASSPAGGPYNEQFFGPGTRLTVL.

CDR3: CASSQEDGSVGYTF. The CDR3 DNA sequence: TGCGCCAGCAGCCAGGAGGACGGTTCCGTAGGCTACACCTTC. This chain links TRBV4-3 with TRBJ1-2; D is ambiguous. With 3 bases removed from V and 8 bases from J, the gap between germline ends came to 16 bases. The CDR3 spans 14 residues. The germline CDR1 and CDR2 sequences are LGHNA and YSLEER.

This clone was seen ten or more times. The chain carries TRBV6-2 or TRBV6-3 and TRBJ2-7; perhaps TRBD2 as D (5 bases). Germline V gives CDR1 MNHEY, CDR2 SVGEGT. This CDR3 has 14 amino acids. V gave up 2 bases and J gave up 2 bases, with 10 bases separating them. Here the CDR3 reads CASSYRTPTYEQYF. The DNA of the CDR3 is TGTGCCAGCAGTTACAGGACTCCTACCTACGAGCAGTACTTC.

This chain uses TRBV6-5 with TRBJ1-1; maybe TRBD1 (5 bases). Germline CDR1 MNHEY, CDR2 SVGAGI. The CDR3 totals 14 residues. V lost 6 bases to trimming and J lost 1 base, with 12 bases between them. CDR3 protein: CASRPPTENTEAFF. In DNA, the CDR3 is TGTGCCAGCAGACCACCGACAGAGAACACTGAAGCTTTCTTT.

This sequence joins TRBV7-3 and TRBJ2-3; 8 bases are a match to TRBD2. Germline-derived CDR1 and CDR2 are SGHTA and FQGTGA. The CDR3 covers 15 residues. After removal of 2 bases from V and 0 bases from J, the junction contained 1 base not matched to a gene. The CDR3 DNA reads TGTGCCAGCAGCTTACAGCGGGGGAGCACAGATACGCAGTATTTT. Translated: CASSLQRGSTDTQYF.

Comments on this clone: This same CDR3 is encoded by further DNA sequences in the sample. This chain uses TRBV4-3 with TRBJ2-1, with 9 nucleotides matching TRBD1. The V gene's germline CDR1 is LGHNA and CDR2 YSLEER. This CDR3 is 15 amino acids long. V shed 6 bases, J shed 5 bases, and the junction held 8 bases outside the gene matches. The CDR3 coding sequence is TGCGCCAGCAGTCACTCGACAGGGGGGAACAATGAGCAGTTCTTC. This encodes CASSHSTGGNNEQFF.

The chain has TRBV5-1 and TRBJ2-7, with a weak D call TRBD1 (6 bases). The V end lost 7 bases, the J end lost 2 bases, and 13 bases lay between the germline ends. In germline, CDR1 is SGHRS, CDR2 YFSETQ. The CDR3 is made up of 13 amino acids. DNA of the CDR3: TGCGCCAGCCGGGCAGGGGCAGCCTACGAGCAGTACTTC. This encodes CASRAGAAYEQYF.